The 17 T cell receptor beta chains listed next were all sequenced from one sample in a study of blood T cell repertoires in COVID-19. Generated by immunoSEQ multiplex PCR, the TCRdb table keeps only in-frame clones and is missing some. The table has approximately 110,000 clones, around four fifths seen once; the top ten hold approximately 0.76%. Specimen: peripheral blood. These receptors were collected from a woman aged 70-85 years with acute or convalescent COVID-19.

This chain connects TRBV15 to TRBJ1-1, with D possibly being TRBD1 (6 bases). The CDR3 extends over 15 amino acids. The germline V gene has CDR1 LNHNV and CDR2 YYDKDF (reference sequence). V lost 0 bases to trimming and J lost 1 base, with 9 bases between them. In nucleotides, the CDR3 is TGTGCCACCAGCAGAGAGCTGGGGGCGAACACTGAAGCTTTCTTT. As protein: CATSRELGANTEAFF. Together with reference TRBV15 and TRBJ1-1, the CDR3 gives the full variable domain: DAMVIQNPRYQVTQFGKPVTLSCSQTLNHNVMYWYQQKSSQAPKLLFHYYDKDFNNEADTPDNFQSRRPNTSFCFLDIRSPGLGDTAMYLCATSRELGANTEAFFGQGTRLTVV.

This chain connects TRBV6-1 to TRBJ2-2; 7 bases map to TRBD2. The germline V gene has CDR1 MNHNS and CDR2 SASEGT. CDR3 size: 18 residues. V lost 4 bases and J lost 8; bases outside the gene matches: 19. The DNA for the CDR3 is TGTGCCAGCAGTGCCCCGGCAGGTGGAGCGGGGAACTCGGGGGAGCTGTTTTTT. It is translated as CASSAPAGGAGNSGELFF.

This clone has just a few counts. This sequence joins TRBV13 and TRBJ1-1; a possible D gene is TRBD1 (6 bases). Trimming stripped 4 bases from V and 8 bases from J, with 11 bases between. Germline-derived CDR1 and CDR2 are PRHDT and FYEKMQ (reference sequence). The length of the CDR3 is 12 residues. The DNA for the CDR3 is TGTGCCAGCAGCTACCCAGGGGCGGAAGCTTTCTTT. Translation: CASSYPGAEAFF.

DNA of the CDR3: TGTGCCAGCAGCCCCTCGGACAGGGACTACTATGGCTACACCTTC. Encoded protein: CASSPSDRDYYGYTF. The chain carries TRBV13 and TRBJ1-2, with TRBD1 identical over 8 bases. Germline CDR1 reads PRHDT; CDR2 reads FYEKMQ (reference sequence). The CDR3 is 15 residues long. V shed 5 bases and J 3 bases; nucleotides not matched to a gene: 8. The complete variable domain, with remaining parts taken from reference TRBV13 and TRBJ1-2, reads AAGVIQSPRHLIKEKRETATLKCYPIPRHDTVYWYQQGPGQDPQFLISFYEKMQSDKGSIPDRFSAQQFSDYHSELNMSSLELGDSALYFCASSPSDRDYYGYTFGSGTRLTVV.

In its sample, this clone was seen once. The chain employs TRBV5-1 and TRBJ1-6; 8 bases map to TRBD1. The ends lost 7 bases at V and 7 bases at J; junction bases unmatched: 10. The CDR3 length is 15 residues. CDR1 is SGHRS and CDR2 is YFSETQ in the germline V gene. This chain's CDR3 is CASRGLTGENSPLHF. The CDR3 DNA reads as TGCGCCAGCCGTGGGTTGACAGGGGAAAATTCACCCCTCCACTTT.

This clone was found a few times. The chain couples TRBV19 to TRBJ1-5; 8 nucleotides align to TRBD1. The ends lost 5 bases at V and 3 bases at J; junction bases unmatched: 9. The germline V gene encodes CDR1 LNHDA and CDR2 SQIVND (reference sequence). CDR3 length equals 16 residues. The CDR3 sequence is CASSPGDRTYNQPQHF. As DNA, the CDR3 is TGTGCCAGTAGTCCCGGGGACAGGACCTACAATCAGCCCCAGCATTTT. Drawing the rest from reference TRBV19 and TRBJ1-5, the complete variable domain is DGGITQSPKYLFRKEGQNVTLSCEQNLNHDAMYWYRQDPGQGLRLIYYSQIVNDFQKGDIAEGYSVSREKKESFPLTVTSAQKNPTAFYLCASSPGDRTYNQPQHFGDGTRLSIL.

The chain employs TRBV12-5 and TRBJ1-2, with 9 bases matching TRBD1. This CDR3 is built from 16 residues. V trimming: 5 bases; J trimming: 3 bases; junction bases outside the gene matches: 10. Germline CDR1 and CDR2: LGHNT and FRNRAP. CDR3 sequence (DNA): TGTGCTAGTGGTAGTACAACAGGGGGCGCGCACTATGGCTACACCTTC. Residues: CASGSTTGGAHYGYTF.

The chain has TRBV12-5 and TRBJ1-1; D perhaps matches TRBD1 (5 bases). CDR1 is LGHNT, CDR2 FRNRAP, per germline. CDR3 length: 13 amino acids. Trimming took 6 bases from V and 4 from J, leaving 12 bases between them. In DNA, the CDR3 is TGTGCTAGTGGCTACGGACAAGCCACTGAAGCTTTCTTT. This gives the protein CASGYGQATEAFF.

The CDR3 reads CASSRRGTGDEKLFF. The CDR3 region has the DNA TGTGCCAGCAGTCGTCGTGGGACAGGGGACGAAAAACTGTTTTTT. The chain carries TRBV9 and TRBJ1-4; 10 bases map to TRBD1. This CDR3 is built from 15 residues. Trimming cost V 5 bases and J 8 bases; bases outside gene matches: 9. The germline gives CDR1 SGDLS, CDR2 YYNGEE.

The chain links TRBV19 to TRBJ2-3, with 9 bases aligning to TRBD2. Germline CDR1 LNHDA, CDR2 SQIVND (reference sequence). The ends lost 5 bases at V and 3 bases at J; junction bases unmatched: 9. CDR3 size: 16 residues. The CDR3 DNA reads TGTGCCAGTAGTGCCCCTAGCGGGGTGGGGACAGATACGCAGTATTTT. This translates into CASSAPSGVGTDTQYF.

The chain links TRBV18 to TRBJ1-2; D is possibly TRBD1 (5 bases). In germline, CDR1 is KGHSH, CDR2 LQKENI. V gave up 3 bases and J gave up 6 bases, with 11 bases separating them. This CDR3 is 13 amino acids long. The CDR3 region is CASSPPLRDGYTF. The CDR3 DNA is TGTGCCAGCTCACCGCCTCTCAGGGATGGCTACACCTTC.

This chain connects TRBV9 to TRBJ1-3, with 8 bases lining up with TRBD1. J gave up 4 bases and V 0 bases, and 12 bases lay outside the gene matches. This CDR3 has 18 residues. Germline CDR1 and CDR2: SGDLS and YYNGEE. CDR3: CASSVGGQGARKGNTIYF. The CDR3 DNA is TGTGCCAGCAGCGTAGGCGGCCAGGGGGCGCGAAAAGGAAACACCATATATTTT. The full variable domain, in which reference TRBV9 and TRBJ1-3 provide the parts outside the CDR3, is DSGVTQTPKHLITATGQRVTLRCSPRSGDLSVYWYQQSLDQGLQFLIQYYNGEERAKGNILERFSAQQFPDLHSELNLSSLELGDSALYFCASSVGGQGARKGNTIYFGEGSWLTVV.

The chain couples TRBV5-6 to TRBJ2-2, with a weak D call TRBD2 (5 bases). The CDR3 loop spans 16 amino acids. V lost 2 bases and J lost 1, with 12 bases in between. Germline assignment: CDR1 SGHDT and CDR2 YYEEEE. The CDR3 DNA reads TGTGCCAGCAGCTTAATCGGCGGAGGGAACACCGGGGAGCTGTTTTTT. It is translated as CASSLIGGGNTGELFF.

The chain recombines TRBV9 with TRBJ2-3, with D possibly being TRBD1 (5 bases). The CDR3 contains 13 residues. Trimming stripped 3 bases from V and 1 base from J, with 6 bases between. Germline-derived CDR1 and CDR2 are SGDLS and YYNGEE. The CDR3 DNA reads TGTGCCAGCAGCGAACAGGGCACAGATACGCAGTATTTT. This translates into CASSEQGTDTQYF.

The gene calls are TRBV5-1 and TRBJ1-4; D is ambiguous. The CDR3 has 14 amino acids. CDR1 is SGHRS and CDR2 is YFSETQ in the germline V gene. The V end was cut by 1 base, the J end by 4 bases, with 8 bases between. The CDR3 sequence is CASSLSMSNEKLFF. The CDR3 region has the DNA TGCGCCAGCAGCTTGAGCATGAGTAATGAAAAACTGTTTTTT.

The CDR3 nucleotides are TGTGCCAGCACTCGGGACAGACCGAACACCGGGGAGCTGTTTTTT. Translated, it gives CASTRDRPNTGELFF. The genes are TRBV6-5 and TRBJ2-2; TRBD1 matches 7 bases. The V and J ends lost 7 bases and 0 bases, in that order; junction bases with no gene match: 5. There are 15 residues in the CDR3. Germline lookup yields CDR1 MNHEY and CDR2 SVGAGI.

The DNA for the CDR3 is TGTGCCAGCAGCCCGGACAGAGTTTACTATGGCTACACCTTC. Protein: CASSPDRVYYGYTF. The chain carries TRBV5-5 and TRBJ1-2, with a tentative D call TRBD1 (6 bases). CDR1 and CDR2 (germline): SGHKS, YYEKEE (reference sequence). V was cut by 4 bases and J by 3 bases, with 13 bases left in between. CDR3 size: 14 residues.